Below are 11 T cell receptor beta chains sequenced from a single sample in a study of T cell changes during pregnancy in multiple sclerosis. Profiling relied on immunoSEQ multiplex PCR, and the TCRdb table lists in-frame clones only, not all of them. The sample lists tens of thousands of clones, 93% occurring once. Specimen: peripheral blood, collected in the second trimester of pregnancy. The source of these receptors is a female donor with multiple sclerosis, enrolled in a pregnancy study.

This chain joins TRBV11-2 and TRBJ2-6; 7 positions agree with TRBD1. The CDR3 extends over 18 amino acids. The junction had 10 bases not matched to a gene; V was cut back by 5 bases and J by 0 bases. Germline-derived CDR1 and CDR2 are SGHAT and FQNNGV. This CDR3 reads CASSQRTGFRSGANVLTF. The CDR3 DNA is TGTGCCAGCAGCCAGCGGACAGGTTTTCGCTCTGGGGCCAACGTCCTGACTTTC.

In nucleotides, the CDR3 is TGCACCAGCAGCTCAAGCGCCGAGACTCCGACCGTAAACACCGGGGAGCTGTTTTTT. Translating gives CTSSSSAETPTVNTGELFF. The rearrangement joins TRBV1 to TRBJ2-2; the tabulated D call, TRBD2, remains unverified against the DNA. TRBV1 is a pseudogene segment. This CDR3 contains 19 residues.

The V call is TRBV9, the J call TRBJ1-2; 7 positions match TRBD1. V shed 3 bases and J 7 bases; nucleotides not matched to a gene: 3. Germline V gives CDR1 SGDLS, CDR2 YYNGEE. The CDR3 sequence is 12 residues long. The CDR3 bases are TGTGCCAGCAGCGAGGGGGCAAGTGGCTACACCTTC. Encoded protein: CASSEGASGYTF.

This chain joins TRBV6-1 and TRBJ1-5; TRBD1 matches 10 bases. CDR1 is MNHNS, CDR2 SASEGT, per germline. The CDR3 spans 17 residues. The junction had 9 bases not matched to a gene; V was cut back by 0 bases and J by 7 bases. The CDR3 loop reads CASSEAGTGVGGQPQHF. In DNA form, the CDR3 reads TGTGCCAGCAGTGAAGCCGGGACAGGGGTAGGGGGCCAGCCCCAGCATTTT.

The genes are TRBV6-6 and TRBJ1-6, with TRBD1 as a possible D gene (5 bases). Germline CDR1 MNHNY, CDR2 SVGAGI (reference sequence). The CDR3 sequence is 13 residues long. The germline V and J ends were trimmed by 4 bases and 14 bases, with 15 bases remaining between them. CDR3 amino acids: CASSSGPGGALHF. CDR3 sequence (DNA): TGTGCCAGCAGTTCCGGACCCGGGGGGGCCCTCCACTTT.

CDR3 sequence: CASSFIDGNYGYTF. The CDR3 DNA follows: TGCGCCAGCAGCTTCATAGACGGGAACTATGGCTACACCTTC. V and J are TRBV5-1 and TRBJ1-2; D is ambiguous. V lost 2 bases to trimming and J lost 2 bases, with 10 bases between them. The CDR3 runs 14 residues. Germline V gives CDR1 SGHRS, CDR2 YFSETQ.

The chain employs TRBV5-6 and TRBJ2-7; 10 nucleotides align to TRBD1. J gave up 6 bases and V 2 bases, and 8 bases lay outside the gene matches. Germline V lookup: CDR1 SGHDT, CDR2 YYEEEE. CDR3 size: 15 residues. The CDR3 bases are TGTGCCAGCAGCTTATTGGGACAGGGGTCGTCCGAGCAGTACTTC. Its protein is CASSLLGQGSSEQYF.

This chain links TRBV2 with TRBJ2-2; 9 bases agree with TRBD1. The CDR3 runs 14 residues. The J segment lost 7 bases and the V segment lost 6 bases, leaving 6 bases of the junction unmatched. CDR1 is SNHLY and CDR2 is FYNNEI in the germline V gene. The CDR3 reads CASRLGQGVGELFF. The CDR3 bases are TGTGCCAGCAGACTGGGACAGGGAGTCGGGGAGCTGTTTTTT.

This chain uses TRBV4-1 with TRBJ2-1; possibly TRBD2 for D (6 bases). Germline CDR1 is MGHRA and CDR2 is YSYEKL. V dropped 8 bases and J dropped 8 bases, with 13 bases sitting between them. The CDR3 covers 12 residues. The CDR3 sequence: CASSGGGDEQFF. The DNA of the CDR3 is TGCGCCAGCTCCGGGGGTGGTGATGAGCAGTTCTTC.

The gene calls are TRBV6-1 and TRBJ1-5, with D uncertain. V dropped 3 bases and J dropped 1 base, with 10 bases sitting between them. The germline V gene has CDR1 MNHNS and CDR2 SASEGT. This CDR3 is built from 15 residues. The CDR3 loop reads CASSDYLQSNQPQHF. For the CDR3, the DNA is TGTGCCAGCAGTGACTACTTACAGAGCAATCAGCCCCAGCATTTT.

The gene calls are TRBV2 and TRBJ1-5; 7 bases match TRBD1. V lost 6 bases, J lost 9 bases, and 14 bases stayed unmatched. This CDR3 contains 15 residues. Germline V lookup: CDR1 SNHLY, CDR2 FYNNEI. In DNA form, the CDR3 reads TGTGCCAGCAGGGGCGACAGGGCCTGGCAAGGGCCCCAGCATTTT. Its translation is CASRGDRAWQGPQHF.